This is a list of T cell receptor beta chains from one sample in a study of T cells in narcolepsy. Profiling relied on immunoSEQ multiplex PCR, and the TCRdb table lists in-frame clones only, not all of them. The sample comprises around 30,000 clones, approximately 80% of which are singletons, and about 2.5% rests with the top ten. The sequencing sample was made of memory (CD45RA-) CD4+ T cells from blood. The receptors derive from a human donor in good health. CDR3s include the opening cysteine and the closing phenylalanine or tryptophan. The D gene is left open where the match is weak. Not all rows give a size; the values are once, few, many and, for expanded clones, a class.

clone size: .; J gene: TRBJ2-5; V gene: TRBV9; D gene: TRBD2; CDR3 protein: CASSPPQGSTSGGFQETQYF; CDR3 DNA: TGTGCCAGCAGCCCACCCCAGGGATCGACTAGCGGGGGGTTTCAAGAGACCCAGTACTTC
clone size: .; J gene: TRBJ1-1; V gene: TRBV2; D gene: TRBD1; CDR3 protein: CASNLGQGAFF; CDR3 DNA: TGTGCCAGCAACTTAGGACAGGGAGCTTTCTTT
clone size: .; J gene: TRBJ2-1; V gene: TRBV7-9; D gene: TRBD1; CDR3 protein: CASSLGGGQGDEQFF; CDR3 DNA: TGTGCCAGCAGCTTGGGAGGGGGACAGGGCGATGAGCAGTTCTTC
clone size: .; J gene: TRBJ1-2; V gene: TRBV11-3; D gene: .; CDR3 protein: CASSLTGPNYGYTF; CDR3 DNA: TGTGCCAGCAGCTTAACGGGGCCCAACTATGGCTACACCTTC
clone size: .; J gene: TRBJ1-1; V gene: TRBV10-3; D gene: .; CDR3 protein: CAIQTVENTEAFF; CDR3 DNA: TGTGCCATTCAGACAGTGGAGAACACTGAAGCTTTCTTT
clone size: .; J gene: TRBJ1-2; V gene: TRBV5-4; D gene: .; CDR3 protein: CASRHTRDWPNYGYTF; CDR3 DNA: TGTGCCAGCAGACACACCCGGGACTGGCCCAACTATGGCTACACCTTC
clone size: once; J gene: TRBJ1-1; V gene: TRBV7-9; D gene: .; CDR3 protein: CASSLDPGLRLNTEAFF; CDR3 DNA: TGTGCCAGCAGCTTAGACCCTGGACTGAGACTGAACACTGAAGCTTTCTTT
clone size: .; J gene: TRBJ1-1; V gene: TRBV11-1; D gene: TRBD1; CDR3 protein: CASSLRTGLGSTEAFF; CDR3 DNA: TGTGCCAGCAGCCTCAGGACAGGGCTGGGGTCCACTGAAGCTTTCTTT
clone size: .; J gene: TRBJ2-2; V gene: TRBV14; D gene: .; CDR3 protein: CASSQGSAVNTGELFF; CDR3 DNA: TGTGCCAGCAGCCAGGGCTCGGCGGTGAACACCGGGGAGCTGTTTTTT
clone size: .; J gene: TRBJ2-7; V gene: TRBV30; D gene: TRBD2; CDR3 protein: CAWSGTSEYYEQYF; CDR3 DNA: TGTGCCTGGAGCGGGACTAGCGAATACTACGAGCAGTACTTC
clone size: .; J gene: TRBJ2-7; V gene: TRBV4-2; D gene: .; CDR3 protein: CASSPPGAIYEQYF; CDR3 DNA: TGTGCCAGCAGCCCACCGGGAGCAATCTACGAGCAGTACTTC
clone size: .; J gene: TRBJ1-1; V gene: TRBV6-6; D gene: .; CDR3 protein: CASTNYGDRTEAFF; CDR3 DNA: TGTGCCAGCACTAATTATGGGGATCGCACTGAAGCTTTCTTT
clone size: .; J gene: TRBJ2-5; V gene: TRBV7-2; D gene: .; CDR3 protein: CASSLAGSYETQYF; CDR3 DNA: TGTGCCAGCAGCTTAGCGGGTAGTTATGAGACCCAGTACTTC
clone size: .; J gene: TRBJ1-1; V gene: TRBV28; D gene: .; CDR3 protein: CASIGGDTEAFF; CDR3 DNA: TGTGCCAGTATAGGGGGAGACACTGAAGCTTTCTTT
clone size: .; J gene: TRBJ1-1; V gene: TRBV11-2; D gene: .; CDR3 protein: CASSLIQDTEAFF; CDR3 DNA: TGTGCCAGCAGCTTAATCCAGGACACTGAAGCTTTCTTT
clone size: few; J gene: TRBJ2-2; V gene: TRBV7-2; D gene: TRBD2; CDR3 protein: CASSLNGGAIQTGELFF; CDR3 DNA: TGTGCCAGCAGCTTAAACGGGGGGGCCATTCAGACCGGGGAGCTGTTTTTT
clone size: .; J gene: TRBJ2-5; V gene: TRBV19; D gene: .; CDR3 protein: CASSPRAHQGTTQHF; CDR3 DNA: TGTGCCAGTAGTCCCAGAGCTCACCAAGGGACGACCCAGCACTTC
clone size: .; J gene: TRBJ1-1; V gene: TRBV29-1; D gene: TRBD1; CDR3 protein: CSGGTGGTEAFF; CDR3 DNA: TGCAGCGGCGGAACAGGGGGCACTGAAGCTTTCTTT
clone size: .; J gene: TRBJ2-7; V gene: TRBV29-1; D gene: .; CDR3 protein: CSVEANSYEQYF; CDR3 DNA: TGCAGCGTTGAGGCTAACAGTTACGAGCAGTACTTC